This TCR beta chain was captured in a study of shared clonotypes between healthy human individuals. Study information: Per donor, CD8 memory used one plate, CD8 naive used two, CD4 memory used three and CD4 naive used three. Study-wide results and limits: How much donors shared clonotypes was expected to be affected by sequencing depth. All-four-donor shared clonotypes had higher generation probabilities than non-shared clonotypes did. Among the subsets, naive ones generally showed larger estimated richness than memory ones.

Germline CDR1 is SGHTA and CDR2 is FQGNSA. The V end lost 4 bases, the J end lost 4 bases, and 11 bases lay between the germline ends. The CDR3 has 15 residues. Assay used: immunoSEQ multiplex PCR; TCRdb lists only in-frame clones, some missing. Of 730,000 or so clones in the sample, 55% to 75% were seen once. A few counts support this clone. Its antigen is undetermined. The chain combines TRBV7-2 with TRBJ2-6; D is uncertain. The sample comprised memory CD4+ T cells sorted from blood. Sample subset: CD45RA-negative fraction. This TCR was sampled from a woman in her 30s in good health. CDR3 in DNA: TGTGCCAGCAGCTGGGCCGGGTTGGGGGCCAACGTCCTGACTTTC. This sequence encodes CASSWAGLGANVLTF.